This TCR beta chain emerged from a study of blood T cell repertoires in COVID-19. Overall study: Acute-phase and convalescent COVID-19 samples originated in the United States, Italy and Spain. From T cells, B-cell-depleted T cells, or PBMCs came the material, which was cDNA or gDNA.

The authors' processing: The authors estimated nucleated cell counts from reference gene primer amplification. TCRdb's table, derived via immunoSEQ multiplex PCR, lists solely in-frame clones and lacks some. Clone size and V and J calls were adopted from that table, with D and trimming inferred from the DNA. This sample yields approximately 100,000 clones, of which approximately 82% are seen a single time; about 25% belongs to the top ten. Trimming took 4 bases from V and 1 from J, leaving 17 bases between them. CDR3 size: 16 residues. Per germline, CDR1 SGHDT and CDR2 YYEEEE. This TCR derives from a man in his sixties with acute or convalescent COVID-19. Sequencing was performed on peripheral blood. The chain carries TRBV5-6 and TRBJ1-1; possible D gene TRBD1, 5 bases. The CDR3 sequence is CASSIPGFYGNTEAFF. CDR3 nucleotides: TGTGCCAGCAGCATACCAGGGTTTTATGGGAACACTGAAGCTTTCTTT.